One T cell receptor (beta chain) is described in this entry. What it binds is unknown. The data are from a study of shared clonotypes between healthy human individuals. About the research overall: CD4 naive and CD4 memory each took three plates per donor, while CD8 naive took two and CD8 memory one. Study-wide results and caveats: When compared with the clonotypes that were shared by all four sorted-subset donors, the non-shared clonotypes turned out to have lower generation probabilities.

Sequencing was performed with immunoSEQ multiplex PCR; in TCRdb, only in-frame clones are kept and a portion is missing. The sample yields roughly 2.6 million clones, more than 90% seen once. The sample comprised naive CD4+ T cells sorted from blood. Subset here: CD45RA+ positively selected. The sequence derives from a man between 18 and 35 years old in good health.

The CDR3 sequence: CASTDPRRDIGELFF. In nucleotides, the CDR3 is TGTGCCAGCACCGATCCGCGCCGGGACATCGGGGAGCTGTTTTTT. The V call is TRBV7-9, the J call TRBJ2-2, with a weak D call TRBD1 (6 bases). Trimming shortened V by 7 bases and J by 7 bases, and 19 bases separated the two germline ends. This CDR3 comprises 15 residues. CDR1 is SEHNR and CDR2 is FQNEAQ in the germline V gene (reference sequence).